Below, 21 T cell receptor beta chains from the same sample are listed, as sequenced in a study of spatial heterogeneity in lung cancer. Broader study findings: The number of expanded tumor alpha and beta chains correlated with mutation number.

Noted time point: sample taken at primary tumor resection. TCRdb fed the 5' RACE reads into MiXCR, producing one record per CDR3 protein. The sample has 18,000 or so distinct CDR3 sequences; under 7% are singletons. Antigens of these TCRs are unknown. The source material was lung tumor tissue, sampled at surgery. These receptors were taken from a female donor with early-stage non-small cell lung cancer.

This clonotype was counted ten times or more. V usage is TRBV7-2 and J usage is TRBJ2-5, with D tentatively TRBD2 (5 bases). The CDR3 is 14 amino acids. V gave up 0 bases and J gave up 5 bases, with 10 bases separating them. CDR1 SGHTA and CDR2 FQGNSA come from the germline V gene. CDR3 region: CASSLAGVLETQYF. CDR3 DNA: TGTGCCAGCAGCTTAGCGGGAGTCCTTGAGACCCAGTACTTC.

In its sample, this clonotype was seen many times. This chain links TRBV7-2 with TRBJ2-6; D is undetermined. V was shortened by 1 base and J by 0 bases, with 10 bases between the two germline ends. Germline CDR1 and CDR2: SGHTA and FQGNSA. This CDR3 is built from 17 residues. The CDR3 here is CASSLGAAASGANVLTF. CDR3 nucleotides: TGTGCCAGCAGCTTAGGGGCAGCCGCCTCTGGGGCCAACGTCCTGACTTTC.

This clonotype has just a few counts. J is TRBJ2-3 and V is TRBV6-2 or TRBV6-3, with TRBD2 matching 8 bases. The germline V gene encodes CDR1 MNHEY and CDR2 SVGEGT. With V trimmed by 2 bases and J by 4 bases, 5 bases remained unmatched. The CDR3 consists of 15 residues. The CDR3 protein is CASSYPPGLADTQYF. The CDR3 coding sequence is TGTGCCAGCAGTTACCCTCCGGGACTAGCAGATACGCAGTATTTT.

In this sample, this clonotype turned up many times. The rearrangement uses TRBV7-3 and TRBJ2-2; D unresolved. The germline V and J ends were trimmed by 3 bases and 4 bases, with 12 bases remaining between them. The germline gives CDR1 SGHTA, CDR2 FQGTGA. The CDR3 consists of 15 residues. DNA of the CDR3: TGTGCCAGCAGCTTTAAGAGTTTGGGCACCGGGGAGCTGTTTTTT. Translation gives CASSFKSLGTGELFF.

CDR3 amino acids: CASSYPGLAGYNEQFF. The CDR3 bases are TGTGCCAGCAGCTACCCGGGACTAGCGGGTTACAATGAGCAGTTCTTC. This chain uses TRBV7-2 with TRBJ2-1; 12 positions match TRBD2. Germline CDR1 and CDR2: SGHTA and FQGNSA. The V gene end was trimmed by 4 bases and the J gene end by 4 bases; junction bases not matched to a gene: 5. The length of the CDR3 is 16 residues.

By sample fraction, this clonotype is medium-sized. This rearrangement joins TRBV5-4 to TRBJ2-3; TRBD1 matches at 10 bases. The CDR3 consists of 16 residues. With 2 bases clipped from V and 1 base from J, the junction kept 4 bases outside the gene matches. The germline V gene encodes CDR1 SGHNT and CDR2 YYREEE (reference sequence). CDR3 DNA: TGTGCCAGCAGCTTCGGCGGGACAGGGGGCACAGATACGCAGTATTTT. Translating it yields CASSFGGTGGTDTQYF.

This clonotype was found many times. The rearrangement joins TRBV27 to TRBJ1-5; possible D gene TRBD1, 6 bases. This CDR3 has 14 amino acids. Germline CDR1 and CDR2: MNHEY and SMNVEV (reference sequence). With 5 bases removed from V and 2 bases from J, the gap between germline ends came to 10 bases. CDR3 loop: CASSAPGGNQPQHF. Here the CDR3 DNA reads TGTGCCAGCAGTGCCCCAGGGGGCAATCAGCCCCAGCATTTT.

In this sample, this clonotype turned up many times. The chain has TRBV7-2 and TRBJ2-5; D might be TRBD2 (6 bases). Germline CDR1 reads SGHTA; CDR2 reads FQGNSA. Trimming pared 1 base from V and 0 bases from J, leaving 12 bases between. The CDR3 runs to 16 residues. In nucleotides, the CDR3 is TGTGCCAGCAGCTTAGGACTAGAGAGGTACCAAGAGACCCAGTACTTC. Translated, it gives CASSLGLERYQETQYF.

The CDR3 coding sequence is TGTGCCACCGCATTTGTTAGTGAAGACGAGCAGTACTTC. As protein: CATAFVSEDEQYF. The chain has TRBV10-3 and TRBJ2-7; D is unresolved. CDR1 ENHRY and CDR2 SYGVKD come from the germline V gene. The CDR3 is made up of 13 amino acids. Deletions cut 10 bases from V and 5 bases from J, with 18 bases between.

The table lists this clonotype with a few counts. CDR3 sequence reads: CASRGTGAGNQPQHF. In DNA, the CDR3 is TGTGCCAGCAGGGGGACAGGGGCTGGCAATCAGCCCCAGCATTTT. V and J are TRBV6-2 or TRBV6-3 and TRBJ1-5; 10 bases line up with TRBD1. The V and J ends lost 6 bases and 2 bases, in that order; junction bases with no gene match: 4. CDR1 and CDR2 (germline): MNHEY, SVGEGT. This CDR3 is 15 amino acids long.

This clonotype was detected ten times or more. The chain carries TRBV7-2 and TRBJ2-2, with TRBD2 matching 7 bases. From germline, CDR1 is SGHTA and CDR2 FQGNSA. J was trimmed by 3 bases and V by 3 bases; bases with no gene match: 1. CDR3 length: 14 residues. This chain's CDR3 is CASSFSGHTGELFF. DNA of the CDR3: TGTGCCAGCAGCTTTAGCGGGCACACCGGGGAGCTGTTTTTT.

This clonotype came up many times. The rearrangement uses TRBV19 and TRBJ2-7, with D perhaps matching TRBD1 (6 bases). The CDR3 loop spans 15 amino acids. V lost 5 bases to trimming and J lost 4 bases, with 18 bases between them. Germline loops: CDR1 LNHDA, CDR2 SQIVND (reference sequence). The chain's CDR3 is CASSVKDGQIYEQYF. The DNA of the CDR3 is TGTGCCAGTAGTGTTAAAGACGGACAGATTTACGAGCAGTACTTC.

This clonotype was recorded many times. CDR3 sequence reads: CASSQSWQGTNQPQHF. The CDR3 nucleotides are TGCGCCAGCAGTCAATCGTGGCAGGGGACCAATCAGCCCCAGCATTTT. The chain joins TRBV23-1 to TRBJ1-5, with D possibly matching TRBD1 (6 bases). TRBV23-1 is an ORF for which the function is uncertain. With 0 bases removed from V and 3 bases from J, the gap between germline ends came to 12 bases. The length of the CDR3 is 16 residues.

There are many counts of this clonotype. V is TRBV6-4 and J is TRBJ2-2; maybe TRBD2 (6 bases). The CDR3 is 14 residues long. V shed 2 bases and J shed 4 bases, with 8 bases lying between them. In germline, CDR1 is MRHNA, CDR2 SNTAGT. This chain's CDR3 is CASSDPTSTGELFF. The CDR3 DNA reads TGTGCCAGCAGTGACCCGACTAGCACCGGGGAGCTGTTTTTT.

This clonotype was seen at least ten times. V and J are TRBV7-6 and TRBJ2-3, with 8 bases matching TRBD2. CDR1 is SGHVS, CDR2 FNYEAQ, per germline. This CDR3 comprises 14 residues. The trim removed 2 bases at V and 5 bases at J, leaving 3 bases unmatched. The CDR3 nucleotides are TGTGCCAGCAGCTTACTTCTAGCGGGAGATACGCAGTATTTT. This sequence encodes CASSLLLAGDTQYF.

This clonotype is labeled medium-sized. The V call is TRBV7-2, the J call TRBJ2-1; 10 bases line up with TRBD2. The CDR3 is made up of 18 amino acids. The V gene end was trimmed by 5 bases and the J gene end by 0 bases; junction bases not matched to a gene: 10. Germline loops: CDR1 SGHTA, CDR2 FQGNSA. In DNA, the CDR3 is TGTGCCAGCAGCCCCGGTAGACTAGCGGGCAGCTCCTACAATGAGCAGTTCTTC. This sequence encodes CASSPGRLAGSSYNEQFF.

This clonotype came up many times. The chain employs TRBV13 and TRBJ2-1; D not certain. The CDR3 is made up of 17 amino acids. Germline loops: CDR1 PRHDT, CDR2 FYEKMQ (reference sequence). The V and J ends lost 5 bases and 3 bases respectively, with 20 bases between them. CDR3 sequence reads: CASSQLDSIWGYNEQFF. The DNA of the CDR3 is TGTGCCAGCAGCCAACTCGACTCTATTTGGGGCTACAATGAGCAGTTCTTC.

This clonotype was counted ten times or more. The chain links TRBV29-1 to TRBJ1-5; 11 positions agree with TRBD1. CDR3 length: 13 residues. Germline V gene sequence: CDR1 SQVTM, CDR2 ANQGSEA. With 6 bases clipped from V and 5 bases from J, the junction kept 3 bases outside the gene matches. The CDR3, as DNA: TGCAGCGTACGGACAGGGGGCGATCAGCCCCAGCATTTT. This sequence encodes CSVRTGGDQPQHF.

The chain combines TRBV28 with TRBJ2-4; D gene uncertain. Trimming stripped 6 bases from V and 1 base from J, with 7 bases between. Germline CDR1 and CDR2: MDHEN and SYDVKM. This CDR3 is built from 13 residues. The CDR3 DNA follows: TGTGCCAGCAGCAATAGGGCCAAAAACATTCAGTACTTC. This encodes CASSNRAKNIQYF.

This clonotype occurred a few times. The chain is built from TRBV20-1 and TRBJ1-2; D possibly corresponds to TRBD1 (5 bases). Trimming shortened V by 5 bases and J by 5 bases, and 18 bases separated the two germline ends. The CDR3 covers 14 residues. Germline CDR1 is DFQATT and CDR2 is SNEGSKA (reference sequence). Written as DNA, the CDR3 is TGCAGTGCTGCCCGGGGCCGGAGTAATTATGGCTACACCTTC. Protein sequence: CSAARGRSNYGYTF.

The V gene is TRBV5-1, the J gene TRBJ1-1; 9 nucleotides match TRBD1. V shed 5 bases and J 4 bases; nucleotides not matched to a gene: 6. The length of the CDR3 is 14 residues. CDR1 and CDR2 (germline): SGHRS, YFSETQ. CDR3 amino acids: CASRGDRVATEAFF. In DNA, the CDR3 is TGCGCCAGCAGGGGGGACAGGGTGGCCACTGAAGCTTTCTTT.